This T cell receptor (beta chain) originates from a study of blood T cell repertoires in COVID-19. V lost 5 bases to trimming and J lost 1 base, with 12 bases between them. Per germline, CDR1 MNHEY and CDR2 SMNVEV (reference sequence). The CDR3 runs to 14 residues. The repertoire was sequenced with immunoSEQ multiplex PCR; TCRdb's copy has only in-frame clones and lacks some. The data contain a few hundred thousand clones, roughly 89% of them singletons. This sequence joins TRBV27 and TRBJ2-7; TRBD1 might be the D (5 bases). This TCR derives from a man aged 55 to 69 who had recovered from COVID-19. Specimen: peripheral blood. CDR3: CASSRQGASYEQYF. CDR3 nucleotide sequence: TGTGCCAGCAGTCGCCAAGGGGCTTCCTACGAGCAGTACTTC.